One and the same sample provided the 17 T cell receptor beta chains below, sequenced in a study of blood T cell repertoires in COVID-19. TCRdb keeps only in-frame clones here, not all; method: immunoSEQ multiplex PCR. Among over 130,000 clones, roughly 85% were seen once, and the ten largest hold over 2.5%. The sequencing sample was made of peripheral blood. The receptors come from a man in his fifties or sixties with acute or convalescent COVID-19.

CDR3 nucleotides: TGTGCCAGCAGCCAAGAAGTGGGACAGGGCGGAGATACGCAGTATTTT. Protein sequence: CASSQEVGQGGDTQYF. The genes are TRBV16 and TRBJ2-3, with 9 positions matching TRBD1. V shed 2 bases, J shed 5 bases, and the junction held 8 bases outside the gene matches. Germline CDR1 and CDR2: KGHSY and FQNENV. The CDR3 loop spans 16 amino acids.

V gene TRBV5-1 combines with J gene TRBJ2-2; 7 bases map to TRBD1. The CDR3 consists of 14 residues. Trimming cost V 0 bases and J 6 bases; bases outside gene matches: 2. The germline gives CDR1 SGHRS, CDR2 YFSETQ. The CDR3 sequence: CASSLDQGAGELFF. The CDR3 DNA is TGCGCCAGCAGCTTGGACCAGGGGGCCGGGGAGCTGTTTTTT.

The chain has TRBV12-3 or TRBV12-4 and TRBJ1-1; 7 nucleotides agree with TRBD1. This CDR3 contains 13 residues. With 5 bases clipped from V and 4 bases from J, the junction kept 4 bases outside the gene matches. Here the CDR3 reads CASSPRQGTEAFF. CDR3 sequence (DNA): TGTGCCAGCAGTCCTCGACAGGGCACTGAAGCTTTCTTT.

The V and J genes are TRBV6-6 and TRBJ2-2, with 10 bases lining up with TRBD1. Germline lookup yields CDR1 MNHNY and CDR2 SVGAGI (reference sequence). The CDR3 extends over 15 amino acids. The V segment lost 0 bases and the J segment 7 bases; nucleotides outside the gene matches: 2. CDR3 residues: CASSYSDRGVGELFF. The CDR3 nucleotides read TGTGCCAGCAGTTACTCGGACAGGGGGGTCGGGGAGCTGTTTTTT.

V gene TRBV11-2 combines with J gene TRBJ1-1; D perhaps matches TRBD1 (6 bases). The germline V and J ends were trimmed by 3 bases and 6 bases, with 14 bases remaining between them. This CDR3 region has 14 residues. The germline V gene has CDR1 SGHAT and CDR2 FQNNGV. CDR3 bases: TGTGCCAGCAGCTTCACAAGGGGGGGGTCTGAAGCTTTCTTT. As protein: CASSFTRGGSEAFF.

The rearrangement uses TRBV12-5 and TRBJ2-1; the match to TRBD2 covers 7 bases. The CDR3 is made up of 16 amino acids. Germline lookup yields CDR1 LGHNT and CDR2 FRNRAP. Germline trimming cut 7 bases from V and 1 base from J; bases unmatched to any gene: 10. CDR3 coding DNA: TGTGCTAGTGTCAACCCGAGACTAGCATCCTACAATGAGCAGTTCTTC. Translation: CASVNPRLASYNEQFF.

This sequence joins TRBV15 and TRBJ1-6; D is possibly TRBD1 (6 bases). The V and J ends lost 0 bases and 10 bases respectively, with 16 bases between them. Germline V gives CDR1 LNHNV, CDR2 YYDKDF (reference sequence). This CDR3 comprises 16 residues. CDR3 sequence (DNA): TGTGCCACCAGCAGAGAGGGGGCCAGGCAAGGCTCACCCCTCCACTTT. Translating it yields CATSREGARQGSPLHF.

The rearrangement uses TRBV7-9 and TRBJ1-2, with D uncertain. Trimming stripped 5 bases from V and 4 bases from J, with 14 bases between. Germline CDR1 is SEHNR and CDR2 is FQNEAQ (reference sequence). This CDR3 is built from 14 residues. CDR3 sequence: CASSPGYSGYGYTF. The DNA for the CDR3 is TGTGCCAGCAGCCCAGGTTATTCAGGCTATGGCTACACCTTC.

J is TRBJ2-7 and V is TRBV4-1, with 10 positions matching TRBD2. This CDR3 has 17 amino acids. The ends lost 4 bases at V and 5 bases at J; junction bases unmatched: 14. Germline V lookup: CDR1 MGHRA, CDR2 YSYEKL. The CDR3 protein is CASSRFLAGAVINEQYF. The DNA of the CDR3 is TGCGCCAGCAGCCGTTTCCTAGCGGGAGCCGTTATTAACGAGCAGTACTTC.

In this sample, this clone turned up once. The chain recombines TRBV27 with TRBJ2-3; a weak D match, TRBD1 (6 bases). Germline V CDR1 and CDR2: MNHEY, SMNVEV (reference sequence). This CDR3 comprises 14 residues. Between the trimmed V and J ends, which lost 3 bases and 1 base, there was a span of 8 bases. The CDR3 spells CASSLGQGTDTQYF. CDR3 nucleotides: TGTGCCAGCAGTTTGGGACAAGGCACAGATACGCAGTATTTT.

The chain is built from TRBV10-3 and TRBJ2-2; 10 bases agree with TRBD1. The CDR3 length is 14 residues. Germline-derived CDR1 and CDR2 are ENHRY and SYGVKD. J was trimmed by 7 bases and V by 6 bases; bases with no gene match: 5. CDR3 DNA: TGTGCCATCAGGACAGGGGGCAGGAACGGGGAGCTGTTTTTT. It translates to CAIRTGGRNGELFF.

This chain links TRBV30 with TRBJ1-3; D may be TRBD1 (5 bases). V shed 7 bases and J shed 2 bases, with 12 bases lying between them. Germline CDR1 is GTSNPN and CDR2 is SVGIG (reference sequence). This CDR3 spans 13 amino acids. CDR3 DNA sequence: TGTGCCTCTGGCAGGGAGGCTGGAAACACCATATATTTT. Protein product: CASGREAGNTIYF.

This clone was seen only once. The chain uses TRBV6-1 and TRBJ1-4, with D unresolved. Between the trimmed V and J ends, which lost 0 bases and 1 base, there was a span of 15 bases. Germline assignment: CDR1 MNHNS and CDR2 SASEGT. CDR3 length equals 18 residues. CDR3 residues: CASSEARGSDLTNEKLFF. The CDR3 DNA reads TGTGCCAGCAGTGAAGCCCGAGGGAGTGACCTAACTAATGAAAAACTGTTTTTT.

For the CDR3, the DNA is TGTGCCAGCAGCGCCCATACTAGCGGGGGGGGCCAAGAGACCCAGTACTTC. Its translation: CASSAHTSGGGQETQYF. The chain employs TRBV9 and TRBJ2-5, with 13 bases lining up with TRBD2. The V segment lost 3 bases and the J segment 1 base; nucleotides outside the gene matches: 6. The CDR3 covers 17 residues. Germline V gene lookup returns CDR1 SGDLS and CDR2 YYNGEE. The full variable domain, completed using reference TRBV9 and TRBJ2-5, is DSGVTQTPKHLITATGQRVTLRCSPRSGDLSVYWYQQSLDQGLQFLIQYYNGEERAKGNILERFSAQQFPDLHSELNLSSLELGDSALYFCASSAHTSGGGQETQYFGPGTRLLVL.

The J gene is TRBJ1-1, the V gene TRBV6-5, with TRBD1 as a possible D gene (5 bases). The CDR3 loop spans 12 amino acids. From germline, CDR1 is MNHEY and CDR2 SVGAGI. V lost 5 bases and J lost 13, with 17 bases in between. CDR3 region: CASSKGKGEVFF. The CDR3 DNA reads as TGTGCCAGCAGTAAGGGGAAGGGTGAGGTTTTCTTT.

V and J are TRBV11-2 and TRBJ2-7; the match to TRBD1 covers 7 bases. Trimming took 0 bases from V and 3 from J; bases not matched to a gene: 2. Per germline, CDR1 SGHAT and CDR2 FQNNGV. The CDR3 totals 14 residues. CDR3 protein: CASSLDPGGYEQYF. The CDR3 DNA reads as TGTGCCAGCAGCTTAGATCCAGGGGGCTACGAGCAGTACTTC.

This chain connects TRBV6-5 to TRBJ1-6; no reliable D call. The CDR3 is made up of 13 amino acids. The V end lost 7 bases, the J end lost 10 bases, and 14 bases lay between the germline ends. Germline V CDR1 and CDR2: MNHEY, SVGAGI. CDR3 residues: CASTGFPDSPLHF. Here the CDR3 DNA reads TGTGCCAGCACGGGATTTCCTGACTCACCCCTCCACTTT.